This entry concerns a single T cell receptor (beta chain). CDR1 and CDR2 (germline): SGHTS, YDEGEE. There are 16 residues in the CDR3. V lost 6 bases, J lost 0 bases, and 9 bases stayed unmatched. These data come from a study of PD-L1 blockade in urothelial cancer. Generated by immunoSEQ multiplex PCR, the TCRdb table keeps only in-frame clones and is missing some. The sample has some 71,000 clones, about 90% seen once. This sample's time point: pretreatment peripheral blood. The genes are TRBV5-8 and TRBJ1-1; 9 positions match TRBD1. The TCR originated in a man aged 60 to 75 with urothelial cancer. Sequencing was performed on PBMCs, taken around atezolizumab (anti-PD-L1) treatment. This CDR3 reads CASNPGTGNLNTEAFF. In DNA form, the CDR3 reads TGTGCCAGCAACCCGGGGACAGGGAACTTGAACACTGAAGCTTTCTTT.